These T cell receptor beta chains were read from a single sample in a study of T cell changes during pregnancy in multiple sclerosis. The table came from immunoSEQ multiplex PCR; TCRdb's copy has only in-frame clones and leaves some out. The table records around 40,000 clones, about 92% of them present only once. The input for sequencing was CD8+ T cells from peripheral blood mononuclear cells, taken in the third trimester of pregnancy. Receptor source: a female donor with multiple sclerosis, enrolled in a pregnancy study. The CDR3 runs from the conserved cysteine through the conserved F or W. A D gene is named only where the DNA matches it firmly.

v_gene	j_gene	d_gene	CDR3nt	CDR3aa
TRBV7-9	TRBJ2-7	.	TGTGCCAGCACCAGCACCAGGGGAAGGGAGCCCTACGAGCAGTACTTC	CASTSTRGREPYEQYF
TRBV5-1	TRBJ1-6	TRBD1	TGCGCCAGCAGCTCCGGGACAGGGGGTCCTAATTCACCCCTCCACTTT	CASSSGTGGPNSPLHF
TRBV10-3	TRBJ2-3	.	TGTGCAGCGGCCGGGGTGAACACAGATACGCAGTATTTT	CAAAGVNTDTQYF
TRBV7-9	TRBJ2-7	TRBD1	TGTGCCAGCAGCTTAGTGGACAGGGTCTTCGAGCAGTACTTC	CASSLVDRVFEQYF
TRBV28	TRBJ1-2	TRBD1	TGTGCCAGCATTGATCACAGGGGGCCCACCTTC	CASIDHRGPTF
TRBV27	TRBJ2-7	TRBD2	TGTGCCAGCAGTTCTCCCACTAGCGGAACCTACGAGCAGTACTTC	CASSSPTSGTYEQYF
TRBV27	TRBJ1-1	TRBD1	TGTGCCAGCAGTTTGTCAGGGGGCACTGAAGCTTTCTTT	CASSLSGGTEAFF
TRBV5-1	TRBJ2-7	.	TGCGCCAGAGCCAGCGGGCCGAAGCGGTACGAGCAGTACTTC	CARASGPKRYEQYF
TRBV13	TRBJ2-1	.	TGTGCCAGCAGTCCAGGCAATGAGCAGTTCTTC	CASSPGNEQFF
TRBV19	TRBJ2-7	.	TGTGCCAGTAGTCCTACGACTCGAAGCTCCTACGAGCAGTACTTC	CASSPTTRSSYEQYF
TRBV6-1	TRBJ2-1	TRBD2	TGTGCCAGCAGCGGTGGGACTAGCGGGGCTAATGAGCAGTTCTTC	CASSGGTSGANEQFF
TRBV7-9	TRBJ2-6	.	TGTGCCAGCACCATAGATACCGGGACACTAAATTCTGGGGCCAACGTCCTGACTTTC	CASTIDTGTLNSGANVLTF
TRBV7-9	TRBJ2-2	.	TGTGCCAGCAGCCTCTTGTCCGGGACACCCACCGGGGAGCTGTTTTTT	CASSLLSGTPTGELFF
TRBV27	TRBJ2-1	.	TGTGCCAGCAGTTTGGGACTGTACGGGGACAATGAGCAGTTCTTC	CASSLGLYGDNEQFF
TRBV27	TRBJ2-1	TRBD2	TGTGCCAGCAGTCCTGGGACTAGATGGGATGAGCAGTTCTTC	CASSPGTRWDEQFF
TRBV7-9	TRBJ2-5	TRBD2	TGTGCCAGCAGCTTTCTAGCGGGGCAAGAGACCCAGTACTTC	CASSFLAGQETQYF